This TCR beta chain was found in a study of T cells in Graves' hyperthyroidism and ophthalmopathy (dated by TCRdb to the late 2010s). Regarding the study in general: Peripheral blood was collected at initial diagnosis, before any treatment. A discovery cohort of about a hundred patients, roughly 43 with Graves' ophthalmopathy and over 55 with stable Graves' hyperthyroidism, was used to find distinguishing TCR V-J signatures. Whether ophthalmopathy could be predicted prospectively was tested in an independent validation cohort made up of fewer than 20 hyperthyroidism patients plus 17 patients who later progressed to ophthalmopathy. The 100 discovery patients were randomly split 7:3 into training and test sets. In addition, the study compared T-cell repertoires in thyroid tissue and in blood from a handful of Graves' hyperthyroidism patients. Once sampling was done, hyperthyroidism patients were given methimazole at a starting dose of 30 mg daily, whereas ophthalmopathy patients were given high-dose intravenous methylprednisolone. TCR Vbeta CDR3 sequencing of 130 to 150 peripheral blood samples (over 40 ophthalmopathy, approximately 80 hyperthyroidism and roughly 17 progressor patients) is reported in the paper. Study-wide conclusions, independent of this receptor: No statistical method was used to set the sample size in advance, and investigators knew the group allocation. Most expanded thyroid clonotypes (frequency above 0.001) were also found in blood, which suggests that blood repertoires may mirror thyroid immune responses. In validation, the model predicted progression to ophthalmopathy with about 71% sensitivity and approximately 78% specificity, a median of approximately 6.7 months before onset. Ophthalmopathy was separated from stable hyperthyroidism by a 13 V-J signature model, with approximately 89% sensitivity and just over 81% specificity obtained in cross-validation and 80%/75% obtained in testing.

This clonotype was seen repeatedly, ten times or more. Its target antigen remains unknown. No much larger clone is present one base from it, and per-base qualities are unavailable. In the ophthalmopathy patients, disease was moderately to severely active, with a Clinical Activity Score of 3 or more, a NOSPECS grade of 4 or more, and a duration of less than 3 months. The study excluded patients with uncontrolled infections, other autoimmune diseases, pregnancy or lactation. Diagnoses relied on clinical symptoms, serum thyroxine and TRAb, thyroid ultrasound and orbital computed tomography. Ficoll-Paque density gradient centrifugation was used to isolate PBMCs from about 9.4 ml of fresh peripheral blood. Total RNA was extracted using Trizol reagent, and RNA quality was assessed on an Agilent 2100 Bioanalyzer. TCR beta CDR3 regions were amplified from RNA transcripts. A first-round RT-PCR of the TCR CDR3 used the HTBI primer set with the Qiagen OneStep RT-PCR kit. A second multiplex PCR round built the libraries, followed by size selection and purification. The libraries were sequenced on an Illumina HiSeq2000 using paired-end 100 bp reads. The authors' pipeline ran thus. SOAPnuke was used to process the raw data, with reads discarded if the reads contained adapters or uncalled bases, had a mean Phred below 15, or lacked an exact constant-primer or identifier match. COPE v1.2.5 was used to merge high-quality paired reads, and clonotypes were defined as unique nucleotide sequences. MiTCR v1.1 was used to align clonotypes to the IMGT TRBV, TRBD and TRBJ reference segments. Only V-J combinations with frequency above 0.0001, covering 99.2% of repertoires, were analysed. A TCS score was defined as the ratio of F50 (clonal expansion) to E x V (chaos), with BLOSUM62-based TCRdist applied between CDR3 peptides within each V-J. Welch's t-statistics and random forest reduced fewer than 600 V-J features to around 14, which were used in a naive Bayes classifier (R e1071). Using fastp trimming at Q25 and MiXCR clonotype assembly, TCRdb reanalyzed the public sequencing data and kept in-frame beta chains. Each CDR3 protein appears once, grouped with its most common genes and DNA. It is TCRdb's table, rather than the study itself, that gives the V and J calls and clone size. The sample table contains 600,000 to 650,000 distinct CDR3 sequences; only one count was recorded for around 21% of them. 34% of the sample goes to the ten largest clones.

The sequence came from a man aged 25 to 40 with Graves' ophthalmopathy. Material: blood.

The DNA sequence follows: TGTGCCAGCAGCGGGGACTTACAAGAGACCCAGTACTTC. Translated, this is CASSGDLQETQYF. This chain is built from TRBV3-1 and TRBJ2-5; the D gene is perhaps TRBD2, on 6 matching bases. From its cysteine to its phenylalanine, the CDR3 spans 13 amino acids. Solely the CDR3 DNA is kept, with 39 bases framed from the first base. Deletion took 5 bases off V and 2 bases off J, with a span of 9 bases between the germline ends. CDR1 and CDR2 are drawn from the germline V gene (reference sequence): LGHDT, YNNKEL.